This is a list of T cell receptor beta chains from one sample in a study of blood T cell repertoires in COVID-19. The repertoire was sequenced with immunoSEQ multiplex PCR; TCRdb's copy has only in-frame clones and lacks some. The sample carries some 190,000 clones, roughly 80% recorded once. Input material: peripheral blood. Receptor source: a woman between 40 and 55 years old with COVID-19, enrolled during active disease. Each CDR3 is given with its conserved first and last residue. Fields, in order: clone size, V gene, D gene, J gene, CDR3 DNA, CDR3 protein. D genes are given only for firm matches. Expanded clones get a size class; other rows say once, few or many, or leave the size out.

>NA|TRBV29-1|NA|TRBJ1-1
TGCAGCGTTGAAACAGGGCTGGAAGCTTTCTTT
CSVETGLEAFF
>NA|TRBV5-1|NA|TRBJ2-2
TGCGCCAGCAGCCCCGTTGAGGGAACGACCGGGGAGCTGTTTTTT
CASSPVEGTTGELFF
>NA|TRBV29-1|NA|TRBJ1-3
TGCAGCGTTACAGGGATCCCTGGAAACACCATATATTTT
CSVTGIPGNTIYF
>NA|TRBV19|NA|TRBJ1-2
TGTGCCAGTACCCGGAGTGGTCTTAACTATGGCTACACCTTC
CASTRSGLNYGYTF
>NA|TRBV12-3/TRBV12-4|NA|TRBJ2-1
TGTGCCAGCAGTTTAAAGGAGAACGGTGAGCAGTTCTTC
CASSLKENGEQFF
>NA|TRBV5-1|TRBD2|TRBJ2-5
TGCGCCAGCAGCTTAGTAGCGGGTTGGAAAGAGACCCAGTACTTC
CASSLVAGWKETQYF
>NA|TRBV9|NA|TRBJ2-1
TGTGCCAGCAGCTCGGGGGAAATCTACAATGAGCAGTTCTTC
CASSSGEIYNEQFF
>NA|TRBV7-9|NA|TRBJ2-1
TGTGCCAGCAGCTTAGTGACAGGGAGGCTCGGCAATGAGCAGTTCTTC
CASSLVTGRLGNEQFF
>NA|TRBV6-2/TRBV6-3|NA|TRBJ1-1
TGTGCCAGCAGTAGAGGGTTGAACACTGAAGCTTTCTTT
CASSRGLNTEAFF
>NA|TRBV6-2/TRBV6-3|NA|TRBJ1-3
TGTGCCAGCAGTTACGTGGAGGGGTCTGGAAACACCATATATTTT
CASSYVEGSGNTIYF
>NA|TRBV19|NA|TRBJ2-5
TGTGCCAGCGGGGACAGCGCGGGGGAGACCCAGTACTTC
CASGDSAGETQYF
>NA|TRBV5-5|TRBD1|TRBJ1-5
TGTGCCAGCAGCTTGGGGGACAGGGAAACACGCAATCAGCCCCAGCATTTT
CASSLGDRETRNQPQHF
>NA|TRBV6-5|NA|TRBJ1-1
TGTGCCAGCAACGAACGGGGGGCAAAAACTGAAGCTTTCTTT
CASNERGAKTEAFF
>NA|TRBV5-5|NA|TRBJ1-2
TGTGCCAGCAGCTTGGCAATCAACTATGGCTACACCTTC
CASSLAINYGYTF
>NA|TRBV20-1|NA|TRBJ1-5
TGCAGTGCTGGTGACAGGTTCAATCAGCCCCAGCATTTT
CSAGDRFNQPQHF
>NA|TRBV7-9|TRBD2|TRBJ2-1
TGTGCCAGCGAAGGACTAGATGAGCAGTTCTTC
CASEGLDEQFF
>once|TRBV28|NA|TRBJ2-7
TGTGCCAGCAGCTACACGGGAGCAAGGGGGCCTGGTTTTTACGAGCAGTACTTC
CASSYTGARGPGFYEQYF
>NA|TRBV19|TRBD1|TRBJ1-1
TGTGCCAGTAGTACCCGACAGGGGGGTAAGAACACTGAAGCTTTCTTT
CASSTRQGGKNTEAFF
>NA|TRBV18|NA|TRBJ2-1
TGTGCCAGCTCACCCGGAGAAAGCTCCTACAATGAGCAGTTCTTC
CASSPGESSYNEQFF
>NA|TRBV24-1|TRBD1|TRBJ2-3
TGTGCCACCGACCCTGGGACAGGCCCTTTGGGTAGCACAGATACGCAGTATTTT
CATDPGTGPLGSTDTQYF
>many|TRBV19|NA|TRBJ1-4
TGTGCCAGTAGTATCACAGGGTTCAATGAAAAACTGTTTTTT
CASSITGFNEKLFF
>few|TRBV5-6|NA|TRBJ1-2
TGTGCCAGCAGCTTGGCTGACTATGGCTACACCTTC
CASSLADYGYTF
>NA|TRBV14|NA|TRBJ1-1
TGTGCCAGCAGCCGTTATCGGAACACTGAAGCTTTCTTT
CASSRYRNTEAFF
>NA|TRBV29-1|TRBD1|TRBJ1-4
TGCAGCGTTGAAGAGGGACAGGGGGCTGAAAAACTGTTTTTT
CSVEEGQGAEKLFF
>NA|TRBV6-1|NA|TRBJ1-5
TGTGCCAGCAGTGAAGCGACACTGTATAGCAATCAGCCCCAGCATTTT
CASSEATLYSNQPQHF